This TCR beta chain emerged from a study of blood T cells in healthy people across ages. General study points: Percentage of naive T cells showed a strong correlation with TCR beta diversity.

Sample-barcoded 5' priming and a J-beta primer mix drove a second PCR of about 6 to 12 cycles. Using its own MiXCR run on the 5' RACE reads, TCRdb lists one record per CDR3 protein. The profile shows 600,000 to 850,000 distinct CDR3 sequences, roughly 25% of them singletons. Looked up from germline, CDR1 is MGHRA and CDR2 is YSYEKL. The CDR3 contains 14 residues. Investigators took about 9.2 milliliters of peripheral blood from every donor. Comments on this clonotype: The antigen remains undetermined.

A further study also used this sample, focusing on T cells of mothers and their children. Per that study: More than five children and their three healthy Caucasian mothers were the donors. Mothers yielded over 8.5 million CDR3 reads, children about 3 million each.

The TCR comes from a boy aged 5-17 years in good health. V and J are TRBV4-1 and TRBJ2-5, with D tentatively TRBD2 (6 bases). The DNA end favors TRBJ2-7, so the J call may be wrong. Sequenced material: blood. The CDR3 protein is CASKSPGGSYEQYF. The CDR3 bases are TGCGCCAGCAAATCTCCCGGGGGCTCCTACGAGCAGTACTTC.